Reported below is one TCR beta chain. The antigen remains unidentified. The data are from a study of T cells after posttransplantation cyclophosphamide. The CDR3 extends over 14 amino acids. Deletions cut 10 bases from V and 4 bases from J, with 16 bases between. Germline V lookup: CDR1 MNHEY, CDR2 SMNVEV (reference sequence). Produced via immunoSEQ multiplex PCR; TCRdb's table is partial and in-frame only. The repertoire holds roughly 15,000 clones, with roughly 84% as singletons. Methotrexate plus calcineurin inhibitor accompanied controls' myeloablative marrow transplants; sampling was 1 year later. Notes on the study in general: Donor-recipient repertoire similarity was low at 1-2 months, rising over year one.

This TCR derives from a male patient aged 50 to 59 who received an allogeneic stem cell transplant from an unrelated donor, was CMV-positive, and had chronic GVHD only. Some T cells may arise from the graft donor. The V call is TRBV27, the J call TRBJ1-4, with a weak D call TRBD1 (6 bases). Sample: PBMCs, taken after an allogeneic stem cell transplant with a calcineurin inhibitor and methotrexate. The CDR3 sequence is CANTYRVVNEKLFF. The CDR3 DNA is TGTGCCAACACCTACAGGGTGGTTAATGAAAAACTGTTTTTT.